What follows are 17 T cell receptor beta chains derived from one specimen sequenced in a study of beta chain features in type 1 diabetes. As every portion of the isolated RNA was reverse transcribed, the sequencing read expressed TCRB transcripts. Measured with immunoSEQ multiplex PCR; TCRdb has only the in-frame clones, and not every one. The sample records 500,000 to 700,000 clones, roughly a sixth being singletons. The sequencing sample was made of naive CD4+ T cells from blood. The receptors stem from a man between 18 and 35 years old in good health.

The chain combines TRBV5-1 with TRBJ2-7; D is possibly TRBD1 (6 bases). CDR1 is SGHRS, CDR2 YFSETQ, per germline. V shed 4 bases and J shed 2 bases, with 10 bases lying between them. The CDR3 extends over 13 amino acids. The CDR3 here is CASSRNRAYEQYF. The CDR3 nucleotides are TGCGCCAGCAGCCGTAACAGGGCCTACGAGCAGTACTTC.

The chain has TRBV7-2 and TRBJ1-2; D not resolved. The CDR3 contains 14 residues. With 5 bases removed from V and 0 bases from J, the gap between germline ends came to 10 bases. CDR1 and CDR2 (germline): SGHTA, FQGNSA. In DNA form, the CDR3 reads TGTGCCAGCAGCCCCGGGCCCACTAACTATGGCTACACCTTC. Residues: CASSPGPTNYGYTF.

The V gene is TRBV2, the J gene TRBJ1-4, with a possible D match to TRBD1 (6 bases). This CDR3 is built from 15 residues. The V gene lost 3 bases and the J gene lost 3 bases, with 11 bases spanning the gap. The germline V gene encodes CDR1 SNHLY and CDR2 FYNNEI. The CDR3 here is CASSDRGSPNEKLFF. CDR3 coding DNA: TGTGCCAGCAGTGACAGGGGTTCACCTAATGAAAAACTGTTTTTT.

The J gene is TRBJ1-2, the V gene TRBV10-3, with 10 bases matching TRBD1. CDR1 ENHRY and CDR2 SYGVKD come from the germline V gene. The V gene end was trimmed by 6 bases and the J gene end by 3 bases; junction bases not matched to a gene: 10. This CDR3 has 16 amino acids. The CDR3 sequence: CAIRGDRGLGDYGYTF. DNA of the CDR3: TGTGCCATCAGAGGGGACAGGGGCCTCGGGGACTATGGCTACACCTTC.

This clone was seen a handful of times. The chain links TRBV5-1 to TRBJ2-7, with D unclear. The CDR3 consists of 13 residues. Germline V lookup: CDR1 SGHRS, CDR2 YFSETQ. Trimming removed 0 bases from V and 11 bases from J, with 15 bases in between. This CDR3 is CASSLADPVEEYF. The DNA for the CDR3 is TGCGCCAGCAGCTTGGCCGACCCGGTTGAGGAGTACTTC.

This clone was seen more than once but under ten times. This sequence joins TRBV7-2 and TRBJ2-5; the D gene is possibly TRBD1 (7 bases). The CDR3 totals 14 residues. V lost 5 bases, J lost 7 bases, and 17 bases lay in between. Germline V gene data show CDR1 as SGHTA and CDR2 as FQGNSA. Written as DNA, the CDR3 is TGTGCCAGCAGCCTCGGACTCCAGGGGGGGACCCAGTACTTC. It codes for CASSLGLQGGTQYF. The whole variable domain, remainder taken from reference TRBV7-2 and TRBJ2-5, is GAGVSQSPSNKVTEKGKDVELRCDPISGHTALYWYRQSLGQGLEFLIYFQGNSAPDKSGLPSDRFSAERTGGSVSTLTIQRTQQEDSAVYLCASSLGLQGGTQYFGPGTRLLVL.

This clone was seen a few times. The V gene is TRBV5-1, the J gene TRBJ1-2; perhaps TRBD1 as D (5 bases). In germline, CDR1 is SGHRS, CDR2 YFSETQ. The CDR3 has 13 residues. The germline V and J ends were trimmed by 7 bases and 2 bases, with 12 bases remaining between them. CDR3 loop: CASGDSGNYGYTF. The CDR3 DNA is TGCGCCAGCGGAGACTCAGGGAACTATGGCTACACCTTC.

The CDR3 bases are TGCGCCAGCAGCCAAGATGGGAGGGACTATGGCTACACCTTC. This codes for CASSQDGRDYGYTF. The chain employs TRBV4-1 and TRBJ1-2, with unresolved D. There are 14 residues in the CDR3. V was clipped by 0 bases and J by 3 bases, with 8 bases between them. The germline gives CDR1 MGHRA, CDR2 YSYEKL.

This clone was seen a few times. V is TRBV4-1 and J is TRBJ2-2; the D is unclear. Germline loops: CDR1 MGHRA, CDR2 YSYEKL. The CDR3 is 13 amino acids. The V end was cut by 4 bases, the J end by 6 bases, with 9 bases between. Here the CDR3 reads CASSRPAAGELFF. CDR3 sequence (DNA): TGCGCCAGCAGCCGACCCGCCGCCGGGGAGCTGTTTTTT.

There are a few counts of this clone. This chain links TRBV7-3 with TRBJ2-3; TRBD1 is a possible D gene (6 bases). Trimming removed 5 bases at V and 2 bases at J, with 14 bases between. CDR1 is SGHTA, CDR2 FQGTGA, per germline. The CDR3 loop spans 15 amino acids. This CDR3 reads CASSLLQGPTDTQYF. CDR3 sequence (DNA): TGTGCCAGCAGCCTCCTACAGGGACCCACAGATACGCAGTATTTT.

The V gene is TRBV5-4, the J gene TRBJ2-3; no definite D call. Germline assignment: CDR1 SGHNT and CDR2 YYREEE (reference sequence). V lost 4 bases and J lost 4, with 16 bases in between. This CDR3 comprises 15 residues. Here the CDR3 reads CASSLRFKGPDTQYF. In DNA, the CDR3 is TGTGCCAGCAGCCTCAGGTTCAAGGGCCCAGATACGCAGTATTTT.

The chain links TRBV2 to TRBJ1-2; TRBD1 is a possible D gene (6 bases). The CDR3 runs to 14 residues. The germline V and J ends were trimmed by 7 bases and 3 bases, with 15 bases remaining between them. Looked up from germline, CDR1 is SNHLY and CDR2 is FYNNEI. The CDR3 is CASIGTKYHYGYTF. CDR3 nucleotides: TGTGCCAGCATCGGGACAAAATATCACTATGGCTACACCTTC.

J is TRBJ2-7 and V is TRBV14; D is perhaps TRBD1 or TRBD2 (6 bases each). In germline, CDR1 is SGHDN, CDR2 FVKESK. V gave up 0 bases and J gave up 6 bases, with 12 bases separating them. The CDR3 runs to 14 residues. The CDR3: CASSQDRGRVEQYF. The CDR3 bases are TGTGCCAGCAGCCAAGATCGGGGGCGGGTCGAGCAGTACTTC.

This sequence joins TRBV5-4 and TRBJ2-3; 10 nucleotides agree with TRBD2. Germline V CDR1 and CDR2: SGHNT, YYREEE (reference sequence). V shed 4 bases, J shed 2 bases, and the junction held 10 bases outside the gene matches. The CDR3 sequence is 17 residues long. CDR3 residues: CASSVKLAGTFTDTQYF. The CDR3 DNA reads as TGTGCCAGCAGCGTTAAACTAGCGGGGACCTTCACAGATACGCAGTATTTT.

This clone was seen more than once but under ten times. Other DNA sequences in the sample encode the same CDR3. The rearrangement links TRBV7-2 to TRBJ1-5; D remains ambiguous. This CDR3 is built from 13 residues. Germline-derived CDR1 and CDR2 are SGHTA and FQGNSA. V lost 3 bases, J lost 0 bases, and 3 bases lay in between. In DNA form, the CDR3 reads TGTGCCAGCAGCTTCTATAGCAATCAGCCCCAGCATTTT. Residues: CASSFYSNQPQHF.

This clone was seen a few times. The rearrangement joins TRBV19 to TRBJ1-1, with 9 bases aligning to TRBD1. Germline V gene lookup returns CDR1 LNHDA and CDR2 SQIVND (reference sequence). After removal of 7 bases from V and 4 bases from J, the junction contained 10 bases not matched to a gene. CDR3 length: 15 residues. The CDR3 region is CASNRQGDGGTEAFF. The CDR3 bases are TGTGCCAGTAATCGACAGGGGGATGGCGGCACTGAAGCTTTCTTT.

The gene calls are TRBV5-1 and TRBJ1-1; possible D gene TRBD1, 5 bases. Deletions cut 0 bases from V and 5 bases from J, with 14 bases between. CDR3 length: 15 residues. CDR1 is SGHRS and CDR2 is YFSETQ in the germline V gene. Here the CDR3 DNA reads TGCGCCAGCAGCTTGGTGGGGCGGGTGGGGACTGAAGCTTTCTTT. Its translation: CASSLVGRVGTEAFF.